The 30 T cell receptor beta chains below all came from one sample that was sequenced in a study of metastatic and nonmetastatic thyroid tumors (TCRdb year 2020). The receptor library was made with PCR. Instrument on record: Illumina HiSeq 4000. TCRdb took the public reads, trimmed them with fastp at Q25, ran MiXCR for clone calling and kept in-frame beta chains. In all, the sample holds more than 8,000 clones, and 44% of those were seen once. Clones ranked in the top ten supply roughly 30% of the sample. No patient had received any treatment before thyroid surgery. Sequenced input: tumor tissue. All receptors come from a male donor with papillary thyroid cancer or a benign thyroid nodule (not recorded which). Some clones in this sample may be carry-over from other donors' samples.

The chain uses TRBV20-1 and TRBJ2-1; D is possibly TRBD1 (6 bases). V was trimmed by 5 bases and J by 4 bases, leaving 18 bases between them. The V gene's germline CDR1 is DFQATT and CDR2 SNEGSKA (reference sequence). The CDR3 is 15 amino acids. CDR3 residues: CSAVSGTQLYNEQFF. The CDR3 coding sequence is TGCAGTGCTGTTTCCGGGACACAACTATACAATGAGCAGTTCTTC.

CDR3 nucleotides: TGCAGTGCTCGCAAAGGGGCGGGGAGCTCCTACGAGCAGTACTTC. Translating it yields CSARKGAGSSYEQYF. The chain employs TRBV20-1 and TRBJ2-7, with D maybe TRBD2 (6 bases). V was shortened by 5 bases and J by 0 bases, with 17 bases between the two germline ends. This CDR3 spans 15 amino acids. CDR1 is DFQATT and CDR2 is SNEGSKA in the germline V gene (reference sequence).

Only a few counts were recorded for this clone. This chain uses TRBV4-1 with TRBJ2-7; D gene ambiguous. Trimming removed 4 bases from V and 6 bases from J, with 16 bases in between. This CDR3 is built from 14 residues. The germline V gene encodes CDR1 MGHRA and CDR2 YSYEKL. The CDR3 DNA reads as TGCGCCAGCAGCCGTCAAGGGTCTTGGGGCGAGCAGTACTTC. It encodes CASSRQGSWGEQYF.

By share, this clone ranks as medium-sized. The V gene is TRBV7-2, the J gene TRBJ2-7; TRBD1 matches 7 bases. The germline V gene has CDR1 SGHTA and CDR2 FQGNSA. V lost 4 bases, J lost 3 bases, and 3 bases stayed unmatched. The CDR3 length is 13 residues. CDR3 bases: TGTGCCAGCAGCTCACGGGACAGCTACGAGCAGTACTTC. Residues: CASSSRDSYEQYF.

V is TRBV7-9 and J is TRBJ1-1; 7 nucleotides agree with TRBD1. CDR1 and CDR2 from the germline V gene are SEHNR and FQNEAQ (reference sequence). V shed 5 bases and J 5 bases; nucleotides not matched to a gene: 11. This CDR3 is 15 amino acids long. CDR3 amino acids: CASSDSSGGGTEAFF. CDR3 nucleotides: TGTGCCAGCAGCGATTCTTCAGGGGGGGGAACTGAAGCTTTCTTT.

V is TRBV6-1 and J is TRBJ2-7, with D perhaps matching TRBD2 (5 bases). With 2 bases removed from V and 1 base from J, the gap between germline ends came to 15 bases. CDR1 is MNHNS and CDR2 is SASEGT in the germline V gene. The CDR3 extends over 16 amino acids. CDR3 sequence (DNA): TGTGCCAGCAGTGAATCCGTGACTAAGCATTCCTACGAGCAGTACTTC. It translates to CASSESVTKHSYEQYF.

The chain couples TRBV6-2 or TRBV6-3 to TRBJ2-7; 10 nucleotides agree with TRBD2. Germline-derived CDR1 and CDR2 are MNHEY and SVGEGT. The CDR3 is 14 amino acids. Trimming at V came to 5 bases and at J to 9 bases, leaving 10 bases not matched to a gene. CDR3 region: CASSPPGTSEGQYF. CDR3 in DNA: TGTGCCAGCAGTCCTCCCGGGACTAGCGAGGGGCAGTACTTC.

This clone counts as medium-sized. V is TRBV7-9 and J is TRBJ2-3, with D possibly matching TRBD1 (7 bases). Trimming cost V 8 bases and J 2 bases, with 17 bases left between them. The CDR3 is made up of 15 amino acids. Germline lookup yields CDR1 SEHNR and CDR2 FQNEAQ (reference sequence). CDR3 sequence (DNA): TGTGCCAGCTTGTCCAGGGGGGACCCCACAGATACGCAGTATTTT. This encodes CASLSRGDPTDTQYF.

The V call is TRBV11-2, the J call TRBJ1-6, with TRBD1 matching over 8 bases. The CDR3 covers 14 residues. Germline CDR1 is SGHAT and CDR2 is FQNNGV. The trim removed 5 bases at V and 9 bases at J, leaving 6 bases unmatched. The CDR3 loop is CASSAQGAFSPLHF. Written as DNA, the CDR3 is TGTGCCAGCAGCGCTCAGGGGGCTTTTTCACCCCTCCACTTT.

The rearrangement links TRBV2 to TRBJ1-6; D is undetermined. CDR3 size: 15 residues. V gave up 6 bases and J gave up 1 base, with 10 bases separating them. Germline assignment: CDR1 SNHLY and CDR2 FYNNEI. The CDR3, as DNA: TGTGCCAGCAGGGTGGCCGGGTCCTATAATTCACCCCTCCACTTT. Residues: CASRVAGSYNSPLHF.

This rearrangement joins TRBV19 to TRBJ2-7, with 11 bases matching TRBD2. The V gene's germline CDR1 is LNHDA and CDR2 SQIVND (reference sequence). There are 14 residues in the CDR3. The V gene end was trimmed by 10 bases and the J gene end by 0 bases; junction bases not matched to a gene: 5. CDR3 residues: CATRTSGGSYEQYF. CDR3 coding DNA: TGTGCCACCAGAACTAGCGGGGGCTCCTACGAGCAGTACTTC. The entire variable domain, with the rest obtained from reference TRBV19 and TRBJ2-7, is as follows: DGGITQSPKYLFRKEGQNVTLSCEQNLNHDAMYWYRQDPGQGLRLIYYSQIVNDFQKGDIAEGYSVSREKKESFPLTVTSAQKNPTAFYLCATRTSGGSYEQYFGPGTRLTVT.

The table lists this clone with a few counts. V usage is TRBV6-9 and J usage is TRBJ2-7, with D possibly TRBD1 on 6 matching bases. Trimming removed 4 bases from V and 5 bases from J, with 18 bases in between. This CDR3 has 15 residues. Per germline, CDR1 MNHGY and CDR2 SVAAGI. The CDR3 DNA reads TGTGCCAGCAGTTTTCGACAGGCAGACTACCACGAGCAGTACTTC. Translation gives CASSFRQADYHEQYF.

By share of the sample, this clone is medium-sized. The rearrangement uses TRBV12-3 or TRBV12-4 and TRBJ2-3; the D gene is possibly TRBD1 (6 bases). The CDR3 has 15 amino acids. Trimming cost V 2 bases and J 2 bases, with 11 bases left between them. The CDR3 protein is CASSLWRTVTDTQYF. The CDR3, as DNA: TGTGCCAGCAGTTTATGGCGGACAGTCACAGATACGCAGTATTTT.

The rearrangement links TRBV20-1 to TRBJ2-7; the match to TRBD2 covers 8 bases. Germline CDR1 and CDR2: DFQATT and SNEGSKA (reference sequence). Germline trimming cut 7 bases from V and 0 bases from J; bases unmatched to any gene: 8. This CDR3 region has 14 residues. The chain's CDR3 is CSVEISGGSYEQYF. CDR3 nucleotides: TGCAGTGTCGAAATCAGCGGGGGCTCCTACGAGCAGTACTTC.

V usage is TRBV5-1 and J usage is TRBJ1-1, with 10 nucleotides matching TRBD1. The CDR3 runs 16 residues. The J segment lost 3 bases and the V segment lost 4 bases, leaving 9 bases of the junction unmatched. Germline values: CDR1 SGHRS, CDR2 YFSETQ. CDR3 region: CASSPQGQGSDTEAFF. The CDR3 DNA sequence: TGCGCCAGCAGCCCCCAGGGACAGGGGTCGGACACTGAAGCTTTCTTT.

In its sample, this clone ranks as medium-sized. CDR3 sequence: CASSEEGGNTEAFF. The CDR3 nucleotides are TGTGCCAGCAGTGAAGAAGGGGGGAACACTGAAGCTTTCTTT. The chain combines TRBV6-1 with TRBJ1-1; tentative D call: TRBD1 (6 bases). The V gene lost 1 base and the J gene lost 1 base, with 7 bases spanning the gap. Germline V CDR1 and CDR2: MNHNS, SASEGT. There are 14 residues in the CDR3.

This clone occurred once. The V and J genes are TRBV7-2 and TRBJ2-7, with 11 bases that match TRBD1. The J segment lost 4 bases and the V segment lost 5 bases, leaving 7 bases of the junction unmatched. Per the germline V gene, CDR1 is SGHTA and CDR2 is FQGNSA. The CDR3 runs 15 residues. CDR3 DNA sequence: TGTGCCAGCAGCCGTAGGACAGGGGGCGCATACGAGCAGTACTTC. It is translated as CASSRRTGGAYEQYF.

This rearrangement joins TRBV19 to TRBJ1-1, with 7 bases aligning to TRBD1. CDR3 length: 15 residues. Unmatched junction bases numbered 6, after V lost 4 bases and J lost 1 base. Germline CDR1 and CDR2: LNHDA and SQIVND (reference sequence). CDR3 protein: CASSNGQVSNTEAFF. As DNA, the CDR3 is TGTGCCAGTAGTAACGGACAGGTTTCGAACACTGAAGCTTTCTTT.

The chain couples TRBV30 to TRBJ2-2; a weak D match, TRBD2 (6 bases). The germline V gene has CDR1 GTSNPN and CDR2 SVGIG (reference sequence). V shed 7 bases and J shed 5 bases, with 17 bases lying between them. The CDR3 is made up of 14 amino acids. The CDR3 DNA reads as TGTGCCTCCACCCGGGACGGAGGGACCGGGGAGCTGTTTTTT. As protein: CASTRDGGTGELFF.

This chain uses TRBV11-2 with TRBJ2-2; D is uncertain. The CDR3 is made up of 13 amino acids. Trimming cost V 4 bases and J 8 bases, with 11 bases left between them. Germline CDR1 reads SGHAT; CDR2 reads FQNNGV. In DNA, the CDR3 is TGTGCCAGCAGCTCCATAGAGCGAGGGGAGCTGTTTTTT. Amino acids: CASSSIERGELFF.

This clone has a single count. Its ends do not fully match the called genes, so a read error is possible. The chain has TRBV6-1 and TRBJ1-2; 7 nucleotides match TRBD1. The CDR3 totals 14 residues. Per the germline V gene, CDR1 is MNHNS and CDR2 is SASEGT. The CDR3 sequence is CASCEAWTGYSYTF. The CDR3 DNA is TGTGCCAGCTGTGAAGCCTGGACAGGCTATAGCTACACCTTC.

This chain links TRBV6-5 with TRBJ2-5, with D perhaps matching TRBD2 (5 bases). CDR1 and CDR2 (germline): MNHEY, SVGAGI. The CDR3 contains 16 residues. The ends were cut back, 2 bases at V and 2 bases at J, with 15 bases in the middle. The CDR3 nucleotides are TGTGCCAGCAGTTACCCCGCAAGCGGAGGTCAAGAGACCCAGTACTTC. This sequence encodes CASSYPASGGQETQYF.

The rearrangement uses TRBV20-1 and TRBJ2-3, with no clear D. V was pared by 4 bases and J by 1 base, with 9 bases between. There are 13 residues in the CDR3. Germline-derived CDR1 and CDR2 are DFQATT and SNEGSKA (reference sequence). CDR3: CSANRAGTDTQYF. The CDR3 nucleotides read TGCAGTGCTAATAGGGCAGGCACAGATACGCAGTATTTT.

The V and J genes are TRBV18 and TRBJ2-3; D remains unclear. With 2 bases removed from V and 1 base from J, the gap between germline ends came to 7 bases. Looked up from germline, CDR1 is KGHSH and CDR2 is LQKENI. This CDR3 is built from 14 residues. As DNA, the CDR3 is TGTGCCAGCTCACCAGTACGGGGCACAGATACGCAGTATTTT. It yields the protein CASSPVRGTDTQYF.

About this clone: A read error is possible here, since a much larger clone lies one base away. This chain links TRBV11-3 with TRBJ2-3; D ambiguous. The ends were cut back, 2 bases at V and 2 bases at J, with 11 bases in the middle. This CDR3 spans 15 amino acids. Germline-derived CDR1 and CDR2 are SGHNT and YENEEA. CDR3 nucleotide sequence: TGTGCCAGCAGCTTAATGGGAACCTTCACAGATACGCAGTATTTT. Translated: CASSLMGTFTDTQYF.

The chain recombines TRBV6-1 with TRBJ1-2, with 9 bases fitting TRBD1. Trimming at V came to 5 bases and at J to 4 bases, leaving 8 bases not matched to a gene. CDR3 length: 15 residues. The germline V gene has CDR1 MNHNS and CDR2 SASEGT. The chain's CDR3 is CASSRGQGDGYGYTF. Here the CDR3 DNA reads TGTGCCAGCAGTAGGGGACAGGGAGACGGCTATGGCTACACCTTC.

The V and J genes are TRBV7-2 and TRBJ2-7; TRBD2 matches 10 bases. After removal of 3 bases from V and 2 bases from J, the junction contained 4 bases not matched to a gene. The V gene's germline CDR1 is SGHTA and CDR2 FQGNSA. The CDR3 consists of 15 residues. The CDR3 spells CASSFGLAVTYEQYF. The CDR3 bases are TGTGCCAGCAGCTTCGGACTAGCGGTAACCTACGAGCAGTACTTC.

This chain uses TRBV28 with TRBJ1-2, with 9 nucleotides matching TRBD1. Per the germline V gene, CDR1 is MDHEN and CDR2 is SYDVKM. J gave up 8 bases and V 5 bases, and 12 bases lay outside the gene matches. This CDR3 comprises 15 residues. The CDR3: CASSPSTDRGDGYTF. Here the CDR3 DNA reads TGTGCCAGCAGTCCCTCGACCGACAGGGGGGACGGCTACACCTTC.

V usage is TRBV20-1 and J usage is TRBJ1-3; 10 nucleotides align to TRBD1. The CDR3 has 17 residues. V shed 3 bases, J shed 4 bases, and the junction held 12 bases outside the gene matches. The germline CDR1 and CDR2 sequences are DFQATT and SNEGSKA (reference sequence). The DNA of the CDR3 is TGCAGTGCTAGGGGACAGGGGTCCATATTTTGGGGAAACACCATATATTTT. This sequence encodes CSARGQGSIFWGNTIYF.

This clone was seen a few times. The chain employs TRBV7-2 and TRBJ2-2; D remains ambiguous. The ends were cut back, 1 base at V and 6 bases at J, with 3 bases in the middle. Germline V gene lookup returns CDR1 SGHTA and CDR2 FQGNSA. This CDR3 has 12 amino acids. The CDR3 region is CASSLGSGELFF. As DNA, the CDR3 is TGTGCCAGCAGCTTAGGGTCCGGGGAGCTGTTTTTT.